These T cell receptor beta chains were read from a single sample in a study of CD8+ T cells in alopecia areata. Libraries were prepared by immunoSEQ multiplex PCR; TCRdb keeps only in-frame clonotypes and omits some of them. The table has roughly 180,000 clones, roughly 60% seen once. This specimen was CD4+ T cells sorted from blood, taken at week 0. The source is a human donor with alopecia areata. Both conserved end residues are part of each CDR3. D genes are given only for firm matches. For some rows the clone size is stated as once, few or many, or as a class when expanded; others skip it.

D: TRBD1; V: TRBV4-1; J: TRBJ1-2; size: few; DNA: TGCGCCAGCAGCCGCCCGGACAGGGAAACTGGCTACACCTTC; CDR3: CASSRPDRETGYTF
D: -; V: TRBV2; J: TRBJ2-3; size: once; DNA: TGTGCCAGCAGTGAGGCGGCAAGGGTTGATACGCAGTATTTT; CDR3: CASSEAARVDTQYF
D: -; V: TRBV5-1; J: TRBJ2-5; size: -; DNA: TGCGCCAGCAGCTTGGGTCTGGAAGAGACCCAGTACTTC; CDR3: CASSLGLEETQYF
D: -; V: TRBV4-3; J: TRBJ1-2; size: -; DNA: TGCGCCAGCAGCCAAGCCGGGGCGCGCTATGGCTACACCTTC; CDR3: CASSQAGARYGYTF
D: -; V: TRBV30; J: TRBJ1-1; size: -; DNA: TGTGCCTGGAGCGATTCCGGGGTAGCTTTCTTT; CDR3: CAWSDSGVAFF
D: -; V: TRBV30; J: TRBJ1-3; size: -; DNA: TGTGCCTGGACCCCTGGAAACACCATATATTTT; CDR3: CAWTPGNTIYF
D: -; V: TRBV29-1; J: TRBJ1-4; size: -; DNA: TGCAGCGTTGAAGAGGGCAGGGACGGAGCGACTAATGAAAAACTGTTTTTT; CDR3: CSVEEGRDGATNEKLFF
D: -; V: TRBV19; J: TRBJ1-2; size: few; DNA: TGTGCCAGTAAGCAGGATCTGCCAGGCTACACCTTC; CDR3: CASKQDLPGYTF
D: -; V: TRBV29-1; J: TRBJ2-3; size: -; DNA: TGCAGCGTTAGTCAGGTGGTTTCGGGCACAGATACGCAGTATTTT; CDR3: CSVSQVVSGTDTQYF
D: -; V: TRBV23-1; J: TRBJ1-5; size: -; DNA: TGCGCCAGCAGTCAATCAACAGGATCGCAGCCCCAGCATTTT; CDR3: CASSQSTGSQPQHF
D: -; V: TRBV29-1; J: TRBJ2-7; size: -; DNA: TGCAGCGTTGAAGGCAGGTATTACGAGCAGTACTTC; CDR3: CSVEGRYYEQYF
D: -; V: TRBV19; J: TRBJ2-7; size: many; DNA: TGTGCCAGTAGTGAGCCCAGACGGAACTACGAGCAGTACTTC; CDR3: CASSEPRRNYEQYF
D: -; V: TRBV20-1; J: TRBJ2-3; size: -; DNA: TGCAGTGCTCCCAAGAGCGGAACGCAGTATTTT; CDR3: CSAPKSGTQYF
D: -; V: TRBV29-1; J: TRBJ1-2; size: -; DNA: TGCAGCGTAACGACAGACTATGGCTACACCTTC; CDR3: CSVTTDYGYTF
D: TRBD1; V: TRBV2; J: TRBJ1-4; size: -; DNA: TGTGCCAGCAGAACAGACAGGGCAACTAATGAAAAACTGTTTTTT; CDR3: CASRTDRATNEKLFF
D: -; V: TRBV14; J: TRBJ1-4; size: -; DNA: TGTGCCAGCAGCAATAGCCGGGTGGGTTCCCGGGAACTGTTTTTT; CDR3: CASSNSRVGSRELFF
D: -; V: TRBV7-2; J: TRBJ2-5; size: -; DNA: TGTGCCAGCACCATACAGAGGCGAGAGACCCAGTACTTC; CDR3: CASTIQRRETQYF
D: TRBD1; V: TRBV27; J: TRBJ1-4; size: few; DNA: TGTGCCAGCAGCTTACAGGGGGCAGTTGGGGAAAAACTGTTTTTT; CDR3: CASSLQGAVGEKLFF
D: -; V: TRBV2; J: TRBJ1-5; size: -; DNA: TGTGCCAGCAGTAGGAATGGGCCCCAGCATTTT; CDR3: CASSRNGPQHF
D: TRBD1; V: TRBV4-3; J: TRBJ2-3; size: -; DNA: TGCGCCAGCAGCCAAGGGGACAGGGGAACAGATACGCAGTATTTT; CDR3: CASSQGDRGTDTQYF
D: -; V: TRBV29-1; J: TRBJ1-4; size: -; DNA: TGCAGCGTTGAACCCCCCTGGGGGGGACTGTTTTTT; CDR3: CSVEPPWGGLFF
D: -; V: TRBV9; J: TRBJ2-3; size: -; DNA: TGTGCCAGCAGCGTACGGGTTAGTCGCACAGATACGCAGTATTTT; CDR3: CASSVRVSRTDTQYF
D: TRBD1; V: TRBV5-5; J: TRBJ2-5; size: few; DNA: TGTGCCAGCAGCTTGGGATTGATACGGACAGGGCAGGAGACCCAGTACTTC; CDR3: CASSLGLIRTGQETQYF
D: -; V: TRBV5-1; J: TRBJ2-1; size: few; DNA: TGCGCCAGCAGCTTGTCCTATGGGGATGAGCAGTTCTTC; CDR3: CASSLSYGDEQFF
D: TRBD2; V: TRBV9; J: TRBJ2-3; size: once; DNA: TGTGCCAGCAGCCGAACTAGCGGTCGCACAGATACGCAGTATTTT; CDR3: CASSRTSGRTDTQYF